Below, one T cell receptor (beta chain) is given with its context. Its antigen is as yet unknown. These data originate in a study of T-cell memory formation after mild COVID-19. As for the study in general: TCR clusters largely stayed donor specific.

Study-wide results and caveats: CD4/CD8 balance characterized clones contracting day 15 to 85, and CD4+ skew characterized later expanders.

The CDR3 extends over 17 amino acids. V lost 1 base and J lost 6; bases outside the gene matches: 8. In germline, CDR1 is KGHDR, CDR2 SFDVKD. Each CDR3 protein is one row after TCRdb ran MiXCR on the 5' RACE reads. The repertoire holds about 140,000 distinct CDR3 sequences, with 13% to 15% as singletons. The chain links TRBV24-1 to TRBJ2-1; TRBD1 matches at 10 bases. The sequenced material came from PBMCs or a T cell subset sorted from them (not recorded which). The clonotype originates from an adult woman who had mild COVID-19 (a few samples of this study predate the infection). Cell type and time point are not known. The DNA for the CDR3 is TGTGCCACCAGTGATTTACGCCCGGGACAGGGGCCCAATGAGCAGTTCTTC. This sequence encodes CATSDLRPGQGPNEQFF.